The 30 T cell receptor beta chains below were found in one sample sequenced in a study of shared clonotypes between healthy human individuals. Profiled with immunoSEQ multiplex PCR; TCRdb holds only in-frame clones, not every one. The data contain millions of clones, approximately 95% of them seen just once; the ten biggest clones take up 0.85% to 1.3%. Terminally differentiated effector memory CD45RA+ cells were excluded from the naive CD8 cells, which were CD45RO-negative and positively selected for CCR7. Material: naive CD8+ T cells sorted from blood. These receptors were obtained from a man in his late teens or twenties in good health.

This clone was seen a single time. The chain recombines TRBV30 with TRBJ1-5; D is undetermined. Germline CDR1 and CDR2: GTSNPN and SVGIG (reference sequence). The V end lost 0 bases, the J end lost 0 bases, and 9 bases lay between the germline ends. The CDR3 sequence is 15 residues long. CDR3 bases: TGTGCCTGGAGTGTGGACGGAAATAGCAATCAGCCCCAGCATTTT. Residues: CAWSVDGNSNQPQHF.

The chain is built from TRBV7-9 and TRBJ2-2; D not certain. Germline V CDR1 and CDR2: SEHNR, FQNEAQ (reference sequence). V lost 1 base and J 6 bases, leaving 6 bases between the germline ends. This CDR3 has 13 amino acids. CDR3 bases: TGTGCCAGCAGCTTAGGCCTGCCCGGGGAGCTGTTTTTT. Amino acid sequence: CASSLGLPGELFF.

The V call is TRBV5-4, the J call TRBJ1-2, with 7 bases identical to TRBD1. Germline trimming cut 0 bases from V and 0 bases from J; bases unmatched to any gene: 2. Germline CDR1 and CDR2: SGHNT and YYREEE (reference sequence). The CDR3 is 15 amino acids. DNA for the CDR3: TGTGCCAGCAGCTTGGACAGGGGCACTAACTATGGCTACACCTTC. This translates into CASSLDRGTNYGYTF. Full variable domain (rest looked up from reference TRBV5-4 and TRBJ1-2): ETGVTQSPTHLIKTRGQQVTLRCSSQSGHNTVSWYQQALGQGPQFIFQYYREEENGRGNFPPRFSGLQFPNYSSELNVNALELDDSALYLCASSLDRGTNYGYTFGSGTRLTVV.

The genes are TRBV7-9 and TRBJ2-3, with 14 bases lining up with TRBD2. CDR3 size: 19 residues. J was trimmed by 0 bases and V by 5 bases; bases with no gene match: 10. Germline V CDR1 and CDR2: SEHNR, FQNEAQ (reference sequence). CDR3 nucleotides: TGTGCCAGCAGCGACGGGACTAGCGGGGGCCCTAGTAGCACAGATACGCAGTATTTT. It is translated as CASSDGTSGGPSSTDTQYF.

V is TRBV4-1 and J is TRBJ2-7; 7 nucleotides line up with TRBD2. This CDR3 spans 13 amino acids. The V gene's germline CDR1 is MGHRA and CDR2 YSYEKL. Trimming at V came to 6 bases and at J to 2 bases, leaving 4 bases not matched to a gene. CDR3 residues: CASSPLAAYEQYF. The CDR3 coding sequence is TGCGCCAGCAGTCCGCTAGCGGCCTACGAGCAGTACTTC.

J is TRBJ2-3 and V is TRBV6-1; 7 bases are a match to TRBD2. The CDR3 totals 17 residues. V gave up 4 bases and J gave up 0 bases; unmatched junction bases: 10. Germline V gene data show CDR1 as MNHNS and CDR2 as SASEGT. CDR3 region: CASSASLAWGSTDTQYF. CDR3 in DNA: TGTGCCAGCAGTGCCTCACTAGCGTGGGGTAGCACAGATACGCAGTATTTT.

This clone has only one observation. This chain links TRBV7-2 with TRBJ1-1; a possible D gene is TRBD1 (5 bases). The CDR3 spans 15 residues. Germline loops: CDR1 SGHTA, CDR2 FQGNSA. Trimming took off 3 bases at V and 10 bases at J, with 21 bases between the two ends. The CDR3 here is CASSFQQDPLEGAFF. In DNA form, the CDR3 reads TGTGCCAGCAGCTTCCAACAGGACCCCCTTGAGGGAGCTTTCTTT.

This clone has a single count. The CDR3 coding sequence is TGTGCCAGCAGTGAAGCCGGGGAGGGTGGCGAGCAGTACTTC. Encoded protein: CASSEAGEGGEQYF. The chain has TRBV6-1 and TRBJ2-7; the match to TRBD2 covers 7 bases. V lost 0 bases, J lost 6 bases, and 5 bases stayed unmatched. The CDR3 is made up of 14 amino acids. CDR1 is MNHNS, CDR2 SASEGT, per germline.

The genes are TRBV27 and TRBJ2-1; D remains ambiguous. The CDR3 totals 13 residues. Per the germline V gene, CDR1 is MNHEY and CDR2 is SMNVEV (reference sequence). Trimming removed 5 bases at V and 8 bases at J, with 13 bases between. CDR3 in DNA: TGTGCCAGCAGTCCCGTTAACGTGGATGAGCAGTTCTTC. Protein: CASSPVNVDEQFF.

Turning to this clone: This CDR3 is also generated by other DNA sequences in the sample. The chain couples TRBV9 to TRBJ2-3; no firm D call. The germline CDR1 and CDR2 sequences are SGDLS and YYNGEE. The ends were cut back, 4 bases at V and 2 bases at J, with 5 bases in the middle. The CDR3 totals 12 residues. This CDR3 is CASSSNTDTQYF. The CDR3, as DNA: TGTGCCAGCAGCTCAAACACAGATACGCAGTATTTT.

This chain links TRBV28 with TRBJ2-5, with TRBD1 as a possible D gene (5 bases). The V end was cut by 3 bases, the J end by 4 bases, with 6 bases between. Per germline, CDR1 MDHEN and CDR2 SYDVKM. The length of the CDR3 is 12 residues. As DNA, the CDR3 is TGTGCCAGCAGTTTTCAGGGAGAGACCCAGTACTTC. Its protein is CASSFQGETQYF.

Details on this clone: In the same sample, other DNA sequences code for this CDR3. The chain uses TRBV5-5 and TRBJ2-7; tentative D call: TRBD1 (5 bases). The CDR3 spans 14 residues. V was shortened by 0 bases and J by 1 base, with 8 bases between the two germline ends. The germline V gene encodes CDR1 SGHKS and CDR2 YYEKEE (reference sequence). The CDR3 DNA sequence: TGTGCCAGCAGCTTGGGGGCAGGGTCCTACGAGCAGTACTTC. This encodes CASSLGAGSYEQYF. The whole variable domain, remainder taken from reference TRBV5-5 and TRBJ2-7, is DAGVTQSPTHLIKTRGQQVTLRCSPISGHKSVSWYQQVLGQGPQFIFQYYEKEERGRGNFPDRFSARQFPNYSSELNVNALLLGDSALYLCASSLGAGSYEQYFGPGTRLTVT.

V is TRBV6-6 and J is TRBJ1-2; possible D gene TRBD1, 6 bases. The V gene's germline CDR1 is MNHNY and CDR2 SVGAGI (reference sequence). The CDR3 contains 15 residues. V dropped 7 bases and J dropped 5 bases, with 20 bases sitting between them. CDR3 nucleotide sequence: TGTGCCAGCATGATGCGGGACACGAAGAAATATGGCTACACCTTC. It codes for CASMMRDTKKYGYTF.

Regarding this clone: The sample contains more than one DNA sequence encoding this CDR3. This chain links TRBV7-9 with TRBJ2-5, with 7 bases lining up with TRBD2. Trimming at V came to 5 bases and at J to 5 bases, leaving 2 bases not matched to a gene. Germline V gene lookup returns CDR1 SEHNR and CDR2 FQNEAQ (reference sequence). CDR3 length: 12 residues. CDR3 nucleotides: TGTGCCAGCAGCGGGGGGGAGGAGACCCAGTACTTC. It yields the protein CASSGGEETQYF.

CDR3 residues: CASSGERGGYSYEQYF. For the CDR3, the DNA is TGTGCCAGCAGCGGTGAGCGGGGGGGCTACTCCTACGAGCAGTACTTC. This chain connects TRBV5-4 to TRBJ2-7; 10 bases are shared with TRBD2. The CDR3 contains 16 residues. V lost 4 bases and J lost 0; bases outside the gene matches: 7. CDR1 and CDR2 from the germline V gene are SGHNT and YYREEE (reference sequence). Based on the CDR3 plus reference TRBV5-4 and TRBJ2-7, the full variable domain is ETGVTQSPTHLIKTRGQQVTLRCSSQSGHNTVSWYQQALGQGPQFIFQYYREEENGRGNFPPRFSGLQFPNYSSELNVNALELDDSALYLCASSGERGGYSYEQYFGPGTRLTVT.

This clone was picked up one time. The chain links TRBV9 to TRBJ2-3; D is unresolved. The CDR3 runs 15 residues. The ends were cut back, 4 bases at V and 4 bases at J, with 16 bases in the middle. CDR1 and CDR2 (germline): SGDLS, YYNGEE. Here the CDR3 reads CASSPDAFGADTQYF. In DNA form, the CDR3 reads TGTGCCAGCAGCCCAGACGCATTTGGGGCAGATACGCAGTATTTT.

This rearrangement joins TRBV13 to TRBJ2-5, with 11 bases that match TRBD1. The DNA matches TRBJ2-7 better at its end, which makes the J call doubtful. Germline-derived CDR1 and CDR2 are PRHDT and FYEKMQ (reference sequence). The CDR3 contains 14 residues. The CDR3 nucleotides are TGTGCCAGCAGCTTAGAAGGGACAGGGGGCGAGCAGTACTTC. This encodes CASSLEGTGGEQYF.

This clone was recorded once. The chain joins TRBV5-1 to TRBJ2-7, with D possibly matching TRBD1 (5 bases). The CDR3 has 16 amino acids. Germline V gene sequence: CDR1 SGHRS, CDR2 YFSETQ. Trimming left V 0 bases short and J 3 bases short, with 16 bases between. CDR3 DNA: TGCGCCAGCAGCTTGGGCGTAAGTTCTCAGGGCTACGAGCAGTACTTC. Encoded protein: CASSLGVSSQGYEQYF.

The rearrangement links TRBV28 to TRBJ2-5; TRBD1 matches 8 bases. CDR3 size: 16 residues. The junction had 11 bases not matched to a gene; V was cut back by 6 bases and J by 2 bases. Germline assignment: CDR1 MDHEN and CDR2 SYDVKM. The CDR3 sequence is CASSHPTGALQETQYF. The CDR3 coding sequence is TGTGCCAGCAGCCACCCGACAGGGGCCCTACAAGAGACCCAGTACTTC.

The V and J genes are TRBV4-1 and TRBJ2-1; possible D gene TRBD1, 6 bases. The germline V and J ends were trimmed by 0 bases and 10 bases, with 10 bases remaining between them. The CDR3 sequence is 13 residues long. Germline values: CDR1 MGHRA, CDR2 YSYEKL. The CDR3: CASSQERGYEQFF. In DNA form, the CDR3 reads TGCGCCAGCAGCCAAGAGAGGGGGTACGAGCAGTTCTTC.

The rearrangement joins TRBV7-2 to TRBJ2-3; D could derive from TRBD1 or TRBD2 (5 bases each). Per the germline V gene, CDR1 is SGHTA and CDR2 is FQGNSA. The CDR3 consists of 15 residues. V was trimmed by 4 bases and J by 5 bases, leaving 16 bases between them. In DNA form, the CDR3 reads TGTGCCAGCAGCTCCGGGGCAGTTTCCCTAGATACGCAGTATTTT. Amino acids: CASSSGAVSLDTQYF.

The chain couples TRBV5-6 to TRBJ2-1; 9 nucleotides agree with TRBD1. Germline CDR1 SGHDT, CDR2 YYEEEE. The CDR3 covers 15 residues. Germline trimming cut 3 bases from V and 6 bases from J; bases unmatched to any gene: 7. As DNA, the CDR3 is TGTGCCAGCAGCTCATCGGGACAGGGCGCCAATGAGCAGTTCTTC. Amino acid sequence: CASSSSGQGANEQFF.

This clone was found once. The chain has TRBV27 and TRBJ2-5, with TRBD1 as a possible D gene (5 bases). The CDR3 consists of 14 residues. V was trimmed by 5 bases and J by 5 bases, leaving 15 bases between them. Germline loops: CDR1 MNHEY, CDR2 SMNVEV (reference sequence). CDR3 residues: CASSLLGRDETQYF. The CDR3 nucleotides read TGTGCCAGCAGTCTCTTGGGCAGGGATGAGACCCAGTACTTC.

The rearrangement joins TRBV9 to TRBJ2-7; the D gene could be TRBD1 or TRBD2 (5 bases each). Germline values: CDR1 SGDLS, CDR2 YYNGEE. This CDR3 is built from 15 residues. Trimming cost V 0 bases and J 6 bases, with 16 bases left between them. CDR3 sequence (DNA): TGTGCCAGCAGCGTAGGGGGGACGGAAAATTTCGAGCAGTACTTC. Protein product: CASSVGGTENFEQYF.

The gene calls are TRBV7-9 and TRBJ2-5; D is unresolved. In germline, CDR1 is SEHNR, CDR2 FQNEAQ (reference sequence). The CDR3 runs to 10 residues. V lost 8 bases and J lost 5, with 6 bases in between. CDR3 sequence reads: CASLGETQYF. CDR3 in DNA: TGTGCCAGCTTGGGGGAGACCCAGTACTTC.

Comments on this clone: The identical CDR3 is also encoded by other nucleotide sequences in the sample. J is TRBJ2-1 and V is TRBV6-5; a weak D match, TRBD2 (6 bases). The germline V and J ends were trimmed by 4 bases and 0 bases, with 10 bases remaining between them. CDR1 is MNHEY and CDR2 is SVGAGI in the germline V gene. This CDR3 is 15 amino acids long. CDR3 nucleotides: TGTGCCAGCAGTTTGGCGGGGAGCTCCTACAATGAGCAGTTCTTC. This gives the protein CASSLAGSSYNEQFF.

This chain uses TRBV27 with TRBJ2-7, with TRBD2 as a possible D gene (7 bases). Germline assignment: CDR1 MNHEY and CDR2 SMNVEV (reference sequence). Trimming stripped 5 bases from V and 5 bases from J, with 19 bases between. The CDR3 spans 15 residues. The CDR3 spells CASSPSAGAPNEQYF. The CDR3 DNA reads TGTGCCAGCAGTCCCTCGGCGGGGGCGCCAAACGAGCAGTACTTC.

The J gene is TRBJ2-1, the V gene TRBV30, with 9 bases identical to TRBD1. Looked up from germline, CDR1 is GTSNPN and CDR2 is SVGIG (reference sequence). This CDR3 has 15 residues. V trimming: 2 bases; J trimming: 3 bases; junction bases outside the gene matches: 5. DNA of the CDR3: TGTGCCTGGAGTCCCCCGGGACAGGGCTACAATGAGCAGTTCTTC. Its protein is CAWSPPGQGYNEQFF.

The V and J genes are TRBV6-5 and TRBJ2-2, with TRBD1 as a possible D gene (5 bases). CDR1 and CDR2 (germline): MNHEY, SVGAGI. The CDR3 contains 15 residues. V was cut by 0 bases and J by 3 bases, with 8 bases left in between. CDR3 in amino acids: CASSYSETDTGELFF. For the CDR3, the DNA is TGTGCCAGCAGTTACTCGGAGACAGACACCGGGGAGCTGTTTTTT.

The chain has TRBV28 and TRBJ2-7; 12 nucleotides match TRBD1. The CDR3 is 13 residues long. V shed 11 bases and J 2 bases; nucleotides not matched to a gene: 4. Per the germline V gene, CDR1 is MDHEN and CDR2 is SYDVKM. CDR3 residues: CALGTGGTYEQYF. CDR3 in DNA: TGTGCCTTGGGGACAGGGGGCACCTACGAGCAGTACTTC.